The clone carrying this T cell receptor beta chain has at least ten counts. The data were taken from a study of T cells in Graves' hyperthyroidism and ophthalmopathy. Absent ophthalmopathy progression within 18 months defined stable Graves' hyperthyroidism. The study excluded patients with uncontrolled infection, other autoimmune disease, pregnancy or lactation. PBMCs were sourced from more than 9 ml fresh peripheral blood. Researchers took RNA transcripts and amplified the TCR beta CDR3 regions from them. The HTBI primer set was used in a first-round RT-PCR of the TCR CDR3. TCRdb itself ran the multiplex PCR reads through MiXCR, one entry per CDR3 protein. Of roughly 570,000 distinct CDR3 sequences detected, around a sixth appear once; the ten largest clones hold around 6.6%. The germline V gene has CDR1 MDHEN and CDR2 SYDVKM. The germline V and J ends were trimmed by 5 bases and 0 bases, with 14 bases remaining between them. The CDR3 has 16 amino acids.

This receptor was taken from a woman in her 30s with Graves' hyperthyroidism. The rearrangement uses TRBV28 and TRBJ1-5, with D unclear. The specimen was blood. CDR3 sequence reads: CASSPTKVISNQPQHF. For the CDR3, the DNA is TGTGCCAGCAGTCCCACAAAAGTGATTAGCAATCAGCCCCAGCATTTT.